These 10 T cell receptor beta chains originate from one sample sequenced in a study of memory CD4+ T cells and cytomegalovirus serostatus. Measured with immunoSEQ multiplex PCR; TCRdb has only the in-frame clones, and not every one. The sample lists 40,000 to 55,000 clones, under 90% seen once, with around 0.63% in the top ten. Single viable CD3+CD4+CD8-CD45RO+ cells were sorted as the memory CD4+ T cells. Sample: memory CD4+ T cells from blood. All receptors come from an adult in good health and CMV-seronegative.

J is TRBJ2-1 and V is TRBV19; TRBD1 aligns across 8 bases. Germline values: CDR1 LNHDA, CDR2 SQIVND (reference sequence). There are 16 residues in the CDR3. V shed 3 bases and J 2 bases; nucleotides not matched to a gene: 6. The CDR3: CASSMDRDNTYNEQFF. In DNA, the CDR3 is TGTGCCAGTAGTATGGACAGGGACAATACCTACAATGAGCAGTTCTTC.

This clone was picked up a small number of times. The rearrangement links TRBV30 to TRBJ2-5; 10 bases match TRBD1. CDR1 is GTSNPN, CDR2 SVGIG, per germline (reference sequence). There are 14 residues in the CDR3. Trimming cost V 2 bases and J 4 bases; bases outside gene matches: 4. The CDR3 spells CAWSTGTGVETQYF. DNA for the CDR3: TGTGCCTGGAGTACCGGGACAGGGGTAGAGACCCAGTACTTC.

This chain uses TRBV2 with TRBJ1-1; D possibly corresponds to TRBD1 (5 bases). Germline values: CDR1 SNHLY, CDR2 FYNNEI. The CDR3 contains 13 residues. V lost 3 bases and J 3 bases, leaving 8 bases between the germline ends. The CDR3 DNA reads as TGTGCCAGCAGTGATTTGACAGACACTGAAGCTTTCTTT. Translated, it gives CASSDLTDTEAFF.

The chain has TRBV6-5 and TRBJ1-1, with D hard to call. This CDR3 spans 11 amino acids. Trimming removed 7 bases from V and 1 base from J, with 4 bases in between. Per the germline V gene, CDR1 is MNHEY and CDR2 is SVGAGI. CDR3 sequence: CASIRNTEAFF. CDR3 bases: TGTGCCAGCATCAGGAACACTGAAGCTTTCTTT.

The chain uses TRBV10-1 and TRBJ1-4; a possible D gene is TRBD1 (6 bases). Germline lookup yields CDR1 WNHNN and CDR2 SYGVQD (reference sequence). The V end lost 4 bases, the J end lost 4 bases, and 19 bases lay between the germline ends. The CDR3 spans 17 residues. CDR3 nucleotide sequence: TGCGCCAGCAGTGTGGGGGAGGGGGGCTATGGTAATGAAAAACTGTTTTTT. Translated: CASSVGEGGYGNEKLFF.

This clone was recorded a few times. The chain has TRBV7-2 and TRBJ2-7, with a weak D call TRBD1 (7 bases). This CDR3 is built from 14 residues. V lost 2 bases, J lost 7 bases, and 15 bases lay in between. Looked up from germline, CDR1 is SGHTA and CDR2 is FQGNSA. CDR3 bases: TGTGCCAGCAGCTTATCAGGAGGGGGCAGGGAGCAGTACTTC. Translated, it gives CASSLSGGGREQYF.

CDR3 in amino acids: CASSWGSENQPQHF. CDR3 DNA: TGTGCCAGCAGTTGGGGCTCGGAGAATCAGCCCCAGCATTTT. This chain joins TRBV2 and TRBJ1-5, with a tentative D call TRBD1 (5 bases). Per the germline V gene, CDR1 is SNHLY and CDR2 is FYNNEI. V was clipped by 5 bases and J by 4 bases, with 12 bases between them. The CDR3 covers 14 residues.

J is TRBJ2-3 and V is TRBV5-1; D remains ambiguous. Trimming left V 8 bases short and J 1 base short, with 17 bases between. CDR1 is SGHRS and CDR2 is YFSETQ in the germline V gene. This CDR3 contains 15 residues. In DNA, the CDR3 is TGCGCCAGTGACCTTGGTAGGGCCGGCACAGATACGCAGTATTTT. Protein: CASDLGRAGTDTQYF.

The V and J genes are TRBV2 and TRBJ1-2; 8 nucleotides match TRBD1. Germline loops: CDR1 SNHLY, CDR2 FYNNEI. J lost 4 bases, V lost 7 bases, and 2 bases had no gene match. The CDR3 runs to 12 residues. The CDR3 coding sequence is TGTGCCAGCAAAGGGACAGGCTATGGCTACACCTTC. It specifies CASKGTGYGYTF.

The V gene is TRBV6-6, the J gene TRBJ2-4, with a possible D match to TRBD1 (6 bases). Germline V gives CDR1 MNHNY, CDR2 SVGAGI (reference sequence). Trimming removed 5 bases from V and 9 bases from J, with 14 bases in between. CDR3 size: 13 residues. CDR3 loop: CASSATGMGIQYF. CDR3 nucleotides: TGTGCCAGCAGTGCCACAGGGATGGGCATTCAGTACTTC.